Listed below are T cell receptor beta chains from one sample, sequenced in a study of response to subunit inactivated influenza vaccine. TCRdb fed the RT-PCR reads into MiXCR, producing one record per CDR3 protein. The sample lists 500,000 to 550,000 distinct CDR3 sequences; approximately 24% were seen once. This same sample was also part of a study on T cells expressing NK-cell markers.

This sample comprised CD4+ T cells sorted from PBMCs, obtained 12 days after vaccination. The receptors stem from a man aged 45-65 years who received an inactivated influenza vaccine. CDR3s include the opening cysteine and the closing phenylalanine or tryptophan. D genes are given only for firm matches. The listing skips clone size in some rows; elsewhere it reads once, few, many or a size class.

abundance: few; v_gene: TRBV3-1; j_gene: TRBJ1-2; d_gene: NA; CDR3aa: CASSQDETTIRFF; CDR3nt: TGTGCCAGCAGCCAAGATGAGACGACCATTCGATTCTTC
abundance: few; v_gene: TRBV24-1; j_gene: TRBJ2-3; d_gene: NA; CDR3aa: CATSDPTLGGTDTQYF; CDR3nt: TGTGCCACCAGTGACCCGACTCTAGGGGGTACAGATACGCAGTATTTT
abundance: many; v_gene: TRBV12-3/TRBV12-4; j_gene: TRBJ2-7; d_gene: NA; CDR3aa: CASSLRVISLEQYF; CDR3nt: TGTGCCAGCAGTTTACGGGTTATCTCACTCGAGCAGTACTTC
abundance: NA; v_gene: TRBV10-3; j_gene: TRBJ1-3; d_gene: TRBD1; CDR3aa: CAISEGQGATTQF; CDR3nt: TGTGCCATCAGTGAGGGACAGGGGGCAACAACTCAATTT
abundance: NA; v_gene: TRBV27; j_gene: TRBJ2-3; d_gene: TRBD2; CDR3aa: CASSFSLAYTDTQYF; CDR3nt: TGTGCCAGCAGTTTTTCACTAGCGTACACAGATACGCAGTATTTT
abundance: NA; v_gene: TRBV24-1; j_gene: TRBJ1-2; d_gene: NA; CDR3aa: CATSVGEQDNYGYTF; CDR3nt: TGTGCCACCAGTGTCGGAGAACAAGATAACTATGGCTACACCTTC
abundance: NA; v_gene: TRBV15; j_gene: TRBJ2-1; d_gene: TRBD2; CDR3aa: CATSRGEGLAGVHEQFF; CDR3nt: TGTGCCACCAGCAGAGGGGAGGGACTAGCGGGAGTCCATGAGCAGTTCTTC
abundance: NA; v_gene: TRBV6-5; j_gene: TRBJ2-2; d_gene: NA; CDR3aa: CASSYSHSNTGELFF; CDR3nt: TGTGCCAGCAGTTACAGTCACTCCAACACCGGGGAGCTGTTTTTT
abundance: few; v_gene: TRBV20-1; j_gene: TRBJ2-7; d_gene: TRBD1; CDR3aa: CSARGLSTGGHEQYF; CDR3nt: TGCAGTGCTAGGGGGTTGTCGACAGGGGGGCACGAGCAGTACTTC
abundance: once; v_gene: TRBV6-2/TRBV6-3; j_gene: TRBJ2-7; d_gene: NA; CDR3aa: CASSHPRSYEQYF; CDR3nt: TGTGCCAGCAGCCATCCCCGATCCTACGAGCAGTACTTC
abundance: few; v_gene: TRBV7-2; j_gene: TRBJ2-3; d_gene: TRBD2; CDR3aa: CASSWTSGRAGDTQYF; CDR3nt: TGTGCCAGCAGCTGGACTAGCGGGAGGGCCGGAGATACGCAGTATTTT
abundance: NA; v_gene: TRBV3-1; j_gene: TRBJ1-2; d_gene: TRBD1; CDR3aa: CASSQGDRVGYTF; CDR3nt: TGTGCCAGCAGCCAAGGGGACAGGGTTGGCTACACCTTC
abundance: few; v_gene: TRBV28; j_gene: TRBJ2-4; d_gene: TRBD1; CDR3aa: CASSSFPRFGEVTGGAKNIQYF; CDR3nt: TGTGCCAGCAGTTCATTTCCCCGTTTCGGCGAAGTCACAGGGGGGGCCAAAAACATTCAGTACTTC
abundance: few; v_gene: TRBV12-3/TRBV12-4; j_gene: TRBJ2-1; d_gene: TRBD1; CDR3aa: CASSLGTGDGEQFF; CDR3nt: TGTGCCAGCAGTTTAGGGACAGGGGATGGCGAGCAGTTCTTC
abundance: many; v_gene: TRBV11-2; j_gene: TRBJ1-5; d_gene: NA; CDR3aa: CASSLGDIANQPQHF; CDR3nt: TGTGCCAGCAGCTTAGGGGATATAGCAAATCAGCCCCAGCATTTT
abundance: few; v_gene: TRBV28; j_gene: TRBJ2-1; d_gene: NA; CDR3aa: CASSSGRTGKGEQFF; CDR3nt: TGTGCCAGCAGCTCAGGCAGGACCGGGAAGGGTGAGCAGTTCTTC
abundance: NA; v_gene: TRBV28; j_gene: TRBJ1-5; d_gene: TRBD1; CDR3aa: CASSKGQAFNQPQHF; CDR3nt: TGTGCCAGCAGCAAGGGACAGGCGTTCAATCAGCCCCAGCATTTT
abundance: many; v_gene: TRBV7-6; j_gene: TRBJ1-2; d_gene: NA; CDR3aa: CASSLAMGAGPSANYGYTF; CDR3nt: TGTGCCAGCAGCTTAGCGATGGGGGCAGGGCCTTCAGCTAACTATGGCTACACCTTC
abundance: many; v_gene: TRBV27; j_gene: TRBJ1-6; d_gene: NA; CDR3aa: CASSLDQGNSPLHF; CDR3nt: TGTGCCAGCAGTTTGGACCAGGGGAATTCACCCCTCCACTTT
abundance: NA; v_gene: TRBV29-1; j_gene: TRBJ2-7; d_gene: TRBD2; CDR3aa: CSVSPWSGSKNEQYF; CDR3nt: TGCAGCGTTTCCCCCTGGAGCGGGAGTAAAAATGAGCAGTACTTC
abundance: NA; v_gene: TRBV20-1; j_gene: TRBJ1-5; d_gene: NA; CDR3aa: CSARTPNQPQHF; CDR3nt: TGCAGTGCCCGGACACCCAATCAGCCCCAGCATTTT
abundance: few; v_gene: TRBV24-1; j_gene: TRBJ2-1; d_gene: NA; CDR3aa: CATSLDAEQFF; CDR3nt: TGTGCCACCAGCCTAGACGCTGAGCAGTTCTTC
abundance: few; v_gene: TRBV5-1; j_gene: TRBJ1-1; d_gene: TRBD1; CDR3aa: CASSSHRSDRDGMITEAFF; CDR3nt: TGCGCCAGCAGCTCCCACCGCAGCGACAGGGACGGTATGATAACTGAAGCTTTCTTT
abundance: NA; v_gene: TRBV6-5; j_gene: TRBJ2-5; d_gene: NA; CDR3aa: CASSSPGLGTQYF; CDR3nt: TGTGCCAGCAGTTCCCCAGGGTTGGGGACCCAGTACTTC
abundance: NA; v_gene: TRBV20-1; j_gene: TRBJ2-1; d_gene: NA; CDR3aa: CSARDLPRSLRNEQFF; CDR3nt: TGCAGTGCTAGAGATCTCCCGAGGTCCCTACGCAATGAGCAGTTCTTC
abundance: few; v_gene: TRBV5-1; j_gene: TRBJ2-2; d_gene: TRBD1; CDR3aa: CASSPIDRVGTGELFF; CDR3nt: TGCGCCAGCAGCCCGATTGACAGGGTGGGAACCGGGGAGCTGTTTTTT
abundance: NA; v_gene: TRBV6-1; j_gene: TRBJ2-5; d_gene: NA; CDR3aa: CASRTDLWGETQYF; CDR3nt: TGTGCCAGCAGAACGGACCTCTGGGGAGAGACCCAGTACTTC
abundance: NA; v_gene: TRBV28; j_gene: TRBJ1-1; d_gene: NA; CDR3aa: CASSLPWQGIEAFF; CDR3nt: TGTGCCAGCAGTTTACCGTGGCAGGGGATTGAAGCTTTCTTT
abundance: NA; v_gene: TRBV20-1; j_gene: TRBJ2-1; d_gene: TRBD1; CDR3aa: CSVGQGGYNEQFF; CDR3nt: TGCAGTGTCGGACAGGGCGGATACAATGAGCAGTTCTTC
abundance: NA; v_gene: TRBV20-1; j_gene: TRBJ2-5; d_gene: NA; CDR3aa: CSAFNPQETQYF; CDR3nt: TGCAGTGCTTTTAACCCGCAAGAGACCCAGTACTTC
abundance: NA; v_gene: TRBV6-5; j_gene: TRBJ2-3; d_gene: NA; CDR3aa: CASSYSPASTDTQYF; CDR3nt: TGTGCCAGCAGTTACTCTCCTGCTAGCACAGATACGCAGTATTTT
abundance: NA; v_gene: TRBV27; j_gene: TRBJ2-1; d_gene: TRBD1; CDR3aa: CASSPTTGTKFF; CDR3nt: TGTGCCAGCAGTCCCACGACAGGGACGAAGTTCTTC
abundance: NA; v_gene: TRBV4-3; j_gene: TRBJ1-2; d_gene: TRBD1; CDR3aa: CASSQTSTGGNYGYTF; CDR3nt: TGCGCCAGCAGCCAGACCTCGACAGGGGGGAACTATGGCTACACCTTC
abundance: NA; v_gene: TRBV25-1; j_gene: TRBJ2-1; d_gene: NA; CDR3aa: CASSLGGGTEQFF; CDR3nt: TGTGCCAGCAGCCTCGGTGGGGGAACTGAGCAGTTCTTC
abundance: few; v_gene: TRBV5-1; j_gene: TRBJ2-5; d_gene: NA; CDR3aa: CASSLGGVSETQYF; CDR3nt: TGCGCCAGCAGCTTGGGTGGGGTTTCCGAGACCCAGTACTTC
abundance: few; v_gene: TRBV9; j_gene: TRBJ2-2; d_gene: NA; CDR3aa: CASSVEPRITGELFF; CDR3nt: TGTGCCAGCAGCGTAGAGCCCCGTATCACCGGGGAGCTGTTTTTT
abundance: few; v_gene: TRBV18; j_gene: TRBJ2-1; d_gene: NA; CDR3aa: CASSLQNGGYNEQFF; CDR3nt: TGTGCCAGCTCACTACAAAACGGGGGATACAATGAGCAGTTCTTC
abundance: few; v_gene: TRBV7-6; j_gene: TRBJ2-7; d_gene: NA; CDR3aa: CASSKARGHYEQYF; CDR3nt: TGTGCCAGCAGCAAGGCCCGCGGTCACTACGAGCAGTACTTC
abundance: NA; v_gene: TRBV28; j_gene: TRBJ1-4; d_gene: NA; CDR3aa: CASSFFWQGNEKLFF; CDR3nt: TGTGCCAGCAGTTTCTTTTGGCAGGGGAATGAAAAACTGTTTTTT
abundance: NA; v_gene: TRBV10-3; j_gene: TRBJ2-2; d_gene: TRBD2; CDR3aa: CATGTSGGKNTGELFF; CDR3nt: TGTGCCACCGGGACTAGCGGGGGAAAGAACACCGGGGAGCTGTTTTTT
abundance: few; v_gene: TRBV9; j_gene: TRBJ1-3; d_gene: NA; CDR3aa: CASSVGQEPSSGNTIYF; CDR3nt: TGTGCCAGCAGCGTAGGACAGGAGCCGAGCTCTGGAAACACCATATATTTT